These T cell receptor beta chains were read from a single sample in a study of T-cell memory formation after mild COVID-19. TCRdb re-called the 5' RACE reads with MiXCR, one entry per CDR3 protein. Among roughly 450,000 distinct CDR3 sequences listed, 15% to 20% were seen once. Sequencing input: PBMCs or a T cell subset sorted from them (not recorded which). The receptors come from an adult woman who had mild COVID-19 (a few samples of this study predate the infection). Cell type and time point are not known. The CDR3 runs from the conserved cysteine through the conserved F or W. D genes are given only for firm matches. Some rows mark clone size as missing; the rest say once, few, many or name a class of expanded clone.

CDR3nt,CDR3aa,v_gene,abundance,j_gene,d_gene
TGCAGTGCTAGTATAGGGGCCTACGAGCAGTACTTC,CSASIGAYEQYF,TRBV20-1,few,TRBJ2-7,-
TGTGCCAGCAGCCCTGGGGGGAGTGAGGATACGCAGTATTTT,CASSPGGSEDTQYF,TRBV7-3,few,TRBJ2-3,-
TGCGCCAGCAGCCGGCGGGGAGATGGGCGGGAGCTGAGGAATGAGCAGTTCTTC,CASSRRGDGRELRNEQFF,TRBV4-1,-,TRBJ2-1,TRBD2
TGTGCCAGCAGTGTAGGAGCGGGAGGGCCGAGGGGCACCGGGGAGCTGTTTTTT,CASSVGAGGPRGTGELFF,TRBV27,-,TRBJ2-2,TRBD2
TGTGCCGGCAAGAGCACACTATCCACAGATACGCAGTATTTT,CAGKSTLSTDTQYF,TRBV7-9,few,TRBJ2-3,-
TGCAGTGCTAGTGGGACAGGGGGCACTGAGCAGTTCTTC,CSASGTGGTEQFF,TRBV20-1,-,TRBJ2-1,TRBD1
TGTGCCAGCCGATCGACTAGCGGGCGGAGCCGGGAAAACAATGAGCAGTTCTTC,CASRSTSGRSRENNEQFF,TRBV12-3/TRBV12-4,few,TRBJ2-1,TRBD2
TGTGCCAGCAGCGTGGCGGGCACAGATACGCAGTATTTT,CASSVAGTDTQYF,TRBV9,few,TRBJ2-3,-
TGTGCCAGCAGCTCGTTATCCGGCGGCTACACCTTC,CASSSLSGGYTF,TRBV7-2,-,TRBJ1-2,-
TGCGCCAGCAGCGTTGGGGGGAGCAATGAGCAGTTCTTC,CASSVGGSNEQFF,TRBV5-1,few,TRBJ2-1,-
TGTGCCAGCAGCCTCCCGGGATTCTCCTACAATGAGCAGTTCTTC,CASSLPGFSYNEQFF,TRBV7-2,many,TRBJ2-1,-
TGCGCCAGCAGCGTACAGGGTAGGGAGCAGTTCTTC,CASSVQGREQFF,TRBV5-1,few,TRBJ2-1,-
TGTGCCAGCAGCTTAATTATTGCTAGCGGGAGCTACGAGCAGTACTTC,CASSLIIASGSYEQYF,TRBV7-2,many,TRBJ2-7,TRBD2
TGTGCCAGCAGCCAGTGGGTTGGAGCAGAGCAGTTCTTC,CASSQWVGAEQFF,TRBV3-1,few,TRBJ2-1,-
TGCGCCAGCAGCCAAGATCCCGATAGCGGGAGAGATACGCAGTATTTT,CASSQDPDSGRDTQYF,TRBV4-3,-,TRBJ2-3,TRBD2
TGTGCCAGCAGCCCTCGCGGGGGTCGCTACACCTTC,CASSPRGGRYTF,TRBV5-6,-,TRBJ1-2,-
TGTGCCAGCAGCGACGACAGGGGGTACAATGAGCAGTTCTTC,CASSDDRGYNEQFF,TRBV6-6,-,TRBJ2-1,TRBD1
TGTGCCAGCGGTAAACAGGGGATCCAAGAGACCCAGTACTTC,CASGKQGIQETQYF,TRBV6-2/TRBV6-3,few,TRBJ2-5,TRBD1
TGTGCCAGCAGTTTAGCACGACAGGGGAAGTCCTACGAGCAGTACTTC,CASSLARQGKSYEQYF,TRBV12-3/TRBV12-4,-,TRBJ2-7,TRBD1
TGCAGCGTTGGTCCAGAGAGGGTGGAGACCCAGTACTTC,CSVGPERVETQYF,TRBV29-1,-,TRBJ2-5,-
TGCGCCAGCAGCCAAGACAGGCACGGAAACACCATATATTTT,CASSQDRHGNTIYF,TRBV4-1,-,TRBJ1-3,-
TGTGCCAGCAGCCAGGGTTTCGGGACGTACGAGCAGTACTTC,CASSQGFGTYEQYF,TRBV3-1,-,TRBJ2-7,-
TGTGCCATCAGTCCGGGACTAGCGGGGTCCGGGGCCAACGTCCTGACTTTC,CAISPGLAGSGANVLTF,TRBV10-3,few,TRBJ2-6,TRBD2
TGTGCCAGCACCAGACTAGCGGGGACCGGAGCGAATGAGCAGTTCTTC,CASTRLAGTGANEQFF,TRBV6-2/TRBV6-3,-,TRBJ2-1,TRBD2
TGTGCCAGCAGCCAAGAAGGTTACCGCGGCGGCACAGATACGCAGTATTTT,CASSQEGYRGGTDTQYF,TRBV4-2,few,TRBJ2-3,-
TGCAGTGCTAGAGTTCGACTAGCGCTAGTCACAGATACGCAGTATTTT,CSARVRLALVTDTQYF,TRBV20-1,few,TRBJ2-3,TRBD2
TGTGCCAGCAGCTGGGGTGCTGGGGAGACCCAGTACTTC,CASSWGAGETQYF,TRBV5-4,few,TRBJ2-5,-
TGCAGCGTTGAAAGTTGGTCAGGGGCGTACAATGAGCAGTTCTTC,CSVESWSGAYNEQFF,TRBV29-1,few,TRBJ2-1,-
TGCAGTGCTAGAGGGCTCCAGGGGCGACAGGCCATTAGCACAGATACGCAGTATTTT,CSARGLQGRQAISTDTQYF,TRBV20-1,-,TRBJ2-3,-
TGCAGTGCTCAACGGGGCACAGATACGCAGTATTTT,CSAQRGTDTQYF,TRBV20-1,many,TRBJ2-3,-
TGTGCCTGGAGTGTAGCCCGAGGACAGGGGAAAACTGAAGCTTTCTTT,CAWSVARGQGKTEAFF,TRBV30,few,TRBJ1-1,TRBD1
TGTGCCAGCAGCCAGACTAGCGGGGGGCCCCATGAGCAGTTCTTC,CASSQTSGGPHEQFF,TRBV7-3,many,TRBJ2-1,TRBD2
TGCGCCAGCAGCCAAGATACGACAGCACTCTATACGCAGTATTTT,CASSQDTTALYTQYF,TRBV4-1,-,TRBJ2-3,-
TGTGCCATCAGTGACCCGGGACAGGGGGCGAATGAGCAGTTCTTC,CAISDPGQGANEQFF,TRBV10-3,-,TRBJ2-1,TRBD1
TGTGCCAGCAGTTACTCCCATAGCGGGAGATCAGATACGCAGTATTTT,CASSYSHSGRSDTQYF,TRBV6-5,-,TRBJ2-3,TRBD2
TGTGCCATCAGTGACCGGGACACTCGAGGGGATGGCTACACCTTC,CAISDRDTRGDGYTF,TRBV10-3,few,TRBJ1-2,-
TGTGCCAGTACGGGACAGGCCAACACTGAAGCTTTCTTT,CASTGQANTEAFF,TRBV18,few,TRBJ1-1,TRBD1
TGTGCCAGCAGCCCTGATGGGCTAGCGGGAGGTCCCCGATCCTACGAGCAGTACTTC,CASSPDGLAGGPRSYEQYF,TRBV7-9,-,TRBJ2-7,TRBD2
TGTGCCACCAGTGATTCTCCAAAAGATACGCAGTATTTT,CATSDSPKDTQYF,TRBV24-1,-,TRBJ2-3,-
TGTGCCAGCACCCAAAATGGGGGGGCCAAAAACATTCAGTACTTC,CASTQNGGAKNIQYF,TRBV2,-,TRBJ2-4,-
TGTGCCAGCAGTCAGAGGGGTTCCTACAATGAGCAGTTCTTC,CASSQRGSYNEQFF,TRBV12-3/TRBV12-4,-,TRBJ2-1,-
TGTGCCAGCAGCTTGTTTACAACGACCCCGTATTTT,CASSLFTTTPYF,TRBV7-2,-,TRBJ2-3,-
TGTGCCAGCAGCACCTCGAGCGGGGGGGCTTACAATGAGCAGTTCTTC,CASSTSSGGAYNEQFF,TRBV7-8,-,TRBJ2-1,TRBD2